The next 3 T cell receptor beta chains were all read from a single sample in a study of blood T cell repertoires in COVID-19. TCRdb keeps only in-frame clones here, not all; method: immunoSEQ multiplex PCR. The sample lists 250,000 or so clones; 70% to 85% were seen once. Sequencing was carried out using peripheral blood. These receptors all come from an elderly woman with acute or convalescent COVID-19.

As concerns this clone: This sample also contains other DNA sequences that code for the same CDR3. The gene calls are TRBV9 and TRBJ1-4; weak D call: TRBD1 (5 bases). This CDR3 contains 14 residues. Trimming removed 2 bases at V and 2 bases at J, with 7 bases between. Per the germline V gene, CDR1 is SGDLS and CDR2 is YYNGEE. The CDR3 protein is CASSVGGTNEKLFF. The DNA of the CDR3 is TGTGCCAGCAGCGTCGGGGGGACTAATGAAAAACTGTTTTTT.

The chain uses TRBV5-4 and TRBJ1-1; the D gene is possibly TRBD1 (5 bases). The germline V and J ends were trimmed by 3 bases and 1 base, with 13 bases remaining between them. The CDR3 is 15 residues long. CDR1 is SGHNT and CDR2 is YYREEE in the germline V gene (reference sequence). CDR3 in DNA: TGTGCCAGCAGCTCCCCGACAGACCCGAACACTGAAGCTTTCTTT. This codes for CASSSPTDPNTEAFF.

The genes are TRBV5-8 and TRBJ2-5; D unresolved. Trimming cost V 8 bases and J 5 bases, with 16 bases left between them. Germline V gene lookup returns CDR1 SGHTS and CDR2 YDEGEE. The CDR3 is 13 residues long. The CDR3 DNA is TGTGCCAGTAGAAGACCCTCCGGGGAGACCCAGTACTTC. Its translation is CASRRPSGETQYF.